The entry that follows covers one T cell receptor beta chain sequence. The PCR made use of 60 Vbeta and 13 Jbeta primers. Clones were read by immunoSEQ multiplex PCR, and TCRdb kept only the in-frame ones, dropping some. The sample yields roughly 80,000 clones, approximately 81% seen once. These data come from a study of cytomegalovirus exposure and HLA in healthy donors. Germline lookup yields CDR1 MNHEY and CDR2 SVGAGI. V lost 0 bases and J lost 8, with 14 bases in between. The CDR3 covers 15 residues. The V and J genes are TRBV6-5 and TRBJ2-1; D ambiguous. The sequenced sample was PBMCs. The TCR was taken from a woman aged 45-59 years in good health and CMV-seropositive. CDR3 protein: CASSYSRYRADEQFF. The CDR3 nucleotides read TGTGCCAGCAGTTACTCGAGGTATAGAGCCGATGAGCAGTTCTTC.